The present T cell receptor beta chain was sequenced within a study of regulatory T cells in long-lasting Graves disease. The study, taken as a whole, reports: Patients whose Graves' disease persisted exhibited lower TCR diversity than those newly diagnosed.

This clonotype was observed at least ten times. The antigen remains unidentified. Time point indicated: newly diagnosed GD, antithyroid drugs for less than 3 months. From RNA extracted from PBMCs, the TCR library was made. iRepertoire HTBI primers and Arm-PCR of CDR3 regions built TCR beta libraries. Using its own MiXCR run on the multiplex PCR reads, TCRdb lists one record per CDR3 protein. This sample yields under 450,000 distinct CDR3 sequences, of which around 15% are seen a single time; roughly a fifth belongs to the top ten. This sample was also put to use in a study of T cells in Graves' hyperthyroidism and ophthalmopathy. From that report: During a first-round RT-PCR of the TCR CDR3, the HTBI primer set was used. Blood shared most expanded thyroid clonotypes above 0.001.

The sequencing here drew on peripheral blood mononuclear cells (PBMCs), taken at new diagnosis, from a patient treated with antithyroid drugs. The sequence derives from a woman in her late teens or twenties with Graves disease.

Here the CDR3 reads CSAAGGLAGGRDTQYF. CDR3 bases: TGCAGTGCCGCGGGCGGACTAGCGGGAGGCCGAGATACGCAGTATTTT. This sequence joins TRBV20-1 and TRBJ2-3; 14 bases align to TRBD2. CDR1 and CDR2 from the germline V gene are DFQATT and SNEGSKA (reference sequence). V lost 6 bases and J lost 5; bases outside the gene matches: 10. The CDR3 is 16 amino acids.